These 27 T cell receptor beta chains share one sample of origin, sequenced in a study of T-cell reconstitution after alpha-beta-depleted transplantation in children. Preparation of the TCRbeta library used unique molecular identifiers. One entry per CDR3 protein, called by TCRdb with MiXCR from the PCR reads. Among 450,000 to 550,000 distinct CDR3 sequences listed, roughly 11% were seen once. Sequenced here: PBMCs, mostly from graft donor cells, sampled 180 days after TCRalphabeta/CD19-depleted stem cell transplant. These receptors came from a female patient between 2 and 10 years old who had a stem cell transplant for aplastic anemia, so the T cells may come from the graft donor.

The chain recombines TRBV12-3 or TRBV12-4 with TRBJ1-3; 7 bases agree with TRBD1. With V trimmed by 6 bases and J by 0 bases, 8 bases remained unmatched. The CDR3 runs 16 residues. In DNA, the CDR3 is TGTGCCAGCAGGGGAAGACAGGGCCGCTCTGGAAACACCATATATTTT. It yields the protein CASRGRQGRSGNTIYF.

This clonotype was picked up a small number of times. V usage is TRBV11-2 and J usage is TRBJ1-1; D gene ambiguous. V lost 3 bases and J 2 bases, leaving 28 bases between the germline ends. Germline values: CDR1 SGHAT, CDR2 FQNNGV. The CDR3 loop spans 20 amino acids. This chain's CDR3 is CASSFYPLVRAGRSNTEAFF. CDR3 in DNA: TGTGCCAGCAGCTTTTACCCCCTCGTTCGGGCGGGGAGAAGTAACACTGAAGCTTTCTTT.

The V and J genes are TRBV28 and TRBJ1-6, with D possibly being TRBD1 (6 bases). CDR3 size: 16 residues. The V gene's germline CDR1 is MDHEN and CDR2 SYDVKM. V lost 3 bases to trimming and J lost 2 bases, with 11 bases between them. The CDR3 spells CASSLVRGTYNSPLHF. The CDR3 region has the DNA TGTGCCAGCAGTTTGGTCAGGGGCACCTATAATTCACCCCTCCACTTT.

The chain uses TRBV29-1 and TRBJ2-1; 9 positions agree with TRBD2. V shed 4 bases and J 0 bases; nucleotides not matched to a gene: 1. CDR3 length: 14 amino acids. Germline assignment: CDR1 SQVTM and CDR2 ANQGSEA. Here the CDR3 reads CSVGREGSYNEQFF. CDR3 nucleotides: TGCAGCGTTGGGCGGGAGGGCTCCTACAATGAGCAGTTCTTC.

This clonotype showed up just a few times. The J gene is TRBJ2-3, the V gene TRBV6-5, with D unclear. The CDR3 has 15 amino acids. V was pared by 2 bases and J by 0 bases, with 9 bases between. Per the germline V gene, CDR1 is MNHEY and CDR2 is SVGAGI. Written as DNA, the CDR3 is TGTGCCAGCAGTTACAGGCGGAGTAGCACAGATACGCAGTATTTT. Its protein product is CASSYRRSSTDTQYF.

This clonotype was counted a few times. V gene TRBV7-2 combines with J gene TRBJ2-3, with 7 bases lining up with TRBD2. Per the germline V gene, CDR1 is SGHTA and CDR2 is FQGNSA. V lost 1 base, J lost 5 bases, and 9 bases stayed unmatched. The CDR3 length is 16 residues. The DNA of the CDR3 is TGTGCCAGCAGCTTAGGAGTAGCGGGTGGTCTAGATACGCAGTATTTT. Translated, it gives CASSLGVAGGLDTQYF.

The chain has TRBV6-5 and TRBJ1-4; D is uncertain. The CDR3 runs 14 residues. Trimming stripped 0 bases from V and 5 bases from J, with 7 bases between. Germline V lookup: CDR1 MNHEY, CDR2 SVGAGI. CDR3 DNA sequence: TGTGCCAGCAGTTACTCGAATAGGAATGAAAAACTGTTTTTT. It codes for CASSYSNRNEKLFF.

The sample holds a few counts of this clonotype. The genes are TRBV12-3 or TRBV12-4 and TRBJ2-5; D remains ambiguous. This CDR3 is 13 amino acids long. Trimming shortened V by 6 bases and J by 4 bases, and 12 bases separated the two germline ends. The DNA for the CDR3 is TGTGCCAGCAGCCGTGAATGGCCAGAGACCCAGTACTTC. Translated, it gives CASSREWPETQYF.

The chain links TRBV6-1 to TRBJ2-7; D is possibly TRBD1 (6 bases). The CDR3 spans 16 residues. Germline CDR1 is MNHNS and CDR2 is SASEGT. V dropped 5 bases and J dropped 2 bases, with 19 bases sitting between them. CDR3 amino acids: CASSKSPGQTTYEQYF. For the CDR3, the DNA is TGTGCCAGCAGTAAATCCCCGGGACAAACTACCTACGAGCAGTACTTC.

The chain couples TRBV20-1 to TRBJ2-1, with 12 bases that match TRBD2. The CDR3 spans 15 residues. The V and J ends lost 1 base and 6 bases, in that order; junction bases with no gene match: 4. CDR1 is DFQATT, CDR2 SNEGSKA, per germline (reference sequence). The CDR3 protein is CSARGGLAGTNEQFF. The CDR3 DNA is TGCAGTGCTAGAGGGGGACTAGCGGGTACCAATGAGCAGTTCTTC.

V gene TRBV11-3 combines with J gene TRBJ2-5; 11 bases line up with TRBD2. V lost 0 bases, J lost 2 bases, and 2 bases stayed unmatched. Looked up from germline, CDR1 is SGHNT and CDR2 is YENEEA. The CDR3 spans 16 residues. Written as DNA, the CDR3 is TGTGCCAGCAGCTTAGATGGGACTAGCGGACAAGAGACCCAGTACTTC. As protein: CASSLDGTSGQETQYF.

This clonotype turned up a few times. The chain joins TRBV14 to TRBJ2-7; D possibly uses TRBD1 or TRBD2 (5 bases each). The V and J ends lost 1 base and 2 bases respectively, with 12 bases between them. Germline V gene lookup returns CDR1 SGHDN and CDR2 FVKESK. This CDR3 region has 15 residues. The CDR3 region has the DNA TGTGCCAGCAGCCAAGTACACGGGGCACCCTACGAGCAGTACTTC. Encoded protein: CASSQVHGAPYEQYF.

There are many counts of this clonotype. CDR3 sequence reads: CSASTVASGPYEQYF. CDR3 DNA sequence: TGCAGTGCTAGTACTGTGGCTAGCGGCCCCTACGAGCAGTACTTC. This chain links TRBV20-1 with TRBJ2-7; 7 bases align to TRBD2. This CDR3 contains 15 residues. V gave up 3 bases and J gave up 2 bases; unmatched junction bases: 10. Germline assignment: CDR1 DFQATT and CDR2 SNEGSKA (reference sequence).

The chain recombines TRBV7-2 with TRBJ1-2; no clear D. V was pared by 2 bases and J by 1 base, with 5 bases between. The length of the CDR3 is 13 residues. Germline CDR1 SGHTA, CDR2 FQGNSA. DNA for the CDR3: TGTGCCAGCAGCTTAAAAGTTAACTATGGCTACACCTTC. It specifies CASSLKVNYGYTF.

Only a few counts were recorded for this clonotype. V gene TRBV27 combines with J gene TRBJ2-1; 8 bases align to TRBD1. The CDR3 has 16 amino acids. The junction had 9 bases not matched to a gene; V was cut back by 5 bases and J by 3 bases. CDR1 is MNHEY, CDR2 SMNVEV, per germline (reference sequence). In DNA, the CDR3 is TGTGCCAGCAGTCCAGGGGGCGGAGGGCTCTACAATGAGCAGTTCTTC. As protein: CASSPGGGGLYNEQFF.

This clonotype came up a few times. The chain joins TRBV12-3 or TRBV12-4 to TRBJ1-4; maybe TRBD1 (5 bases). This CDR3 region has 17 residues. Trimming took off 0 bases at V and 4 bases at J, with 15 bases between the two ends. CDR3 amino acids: CASSLAVQGRSNEKLFF. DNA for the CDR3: TGTGCCAGCAGTTTAGCTGTGCAGGGACGTAGTAATGAAAAACTGTTTTTT.

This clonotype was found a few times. CDR3 nucleotide sequence: TGTGCCAGCAGCACGGGGGGACAGGGGTTCCGAGAGACCCAGTACTTC. Its protein product is CASSTGGQGFRETQYF. The genes are TRBV7-9 and TRBJ2-5; TRBD1 agrees at 10 bases. J gave up 4 bases and V 5 bases, and 10 bases lay outside the gene matches. Germline-derived CDR1 and CDR2 are SEHNR and FQNEAQ (reference sequence). The CDR3 loop spans 16 amino acids.

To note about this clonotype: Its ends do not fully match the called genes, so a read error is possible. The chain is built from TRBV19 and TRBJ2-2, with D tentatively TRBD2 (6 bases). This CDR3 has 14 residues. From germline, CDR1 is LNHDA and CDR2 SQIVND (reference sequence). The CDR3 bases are TGTGCCAGTAGTAAGAGGGAGAACACCGGGGGGCTGTTTTTT. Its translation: CASSKRENTGGLFF.

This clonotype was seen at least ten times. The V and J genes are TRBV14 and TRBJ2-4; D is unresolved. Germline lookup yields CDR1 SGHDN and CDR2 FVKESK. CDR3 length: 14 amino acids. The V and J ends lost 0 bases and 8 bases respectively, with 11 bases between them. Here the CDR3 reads CASSQDHVWDIQYF. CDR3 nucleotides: TGTGCCAGCAGCCAAGATCACGTGTGGGACATTCAGTACTTC.

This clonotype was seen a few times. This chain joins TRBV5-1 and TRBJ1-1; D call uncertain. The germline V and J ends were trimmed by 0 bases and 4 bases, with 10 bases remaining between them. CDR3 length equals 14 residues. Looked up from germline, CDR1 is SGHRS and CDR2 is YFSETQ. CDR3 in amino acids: CASSLARMSTEAFF. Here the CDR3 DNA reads TGCGCCAGCAGCTTGGCGAGGATGAGCACTGAAGCTTTCTTT.

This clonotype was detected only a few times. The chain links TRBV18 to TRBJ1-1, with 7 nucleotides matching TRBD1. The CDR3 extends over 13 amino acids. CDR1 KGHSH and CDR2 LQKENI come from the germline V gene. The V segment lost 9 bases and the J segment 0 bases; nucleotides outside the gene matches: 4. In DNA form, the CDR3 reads TGTGCCAGTAAGGGACAGCTGAACACTGAAGCTTTCTTT. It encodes CASKGQLNTEAFF.

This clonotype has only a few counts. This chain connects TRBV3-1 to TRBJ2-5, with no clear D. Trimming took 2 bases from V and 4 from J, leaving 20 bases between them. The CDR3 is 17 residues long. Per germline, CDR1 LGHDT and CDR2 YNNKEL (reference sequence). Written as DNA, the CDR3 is TGTGCCAGCAGCCAATACATACGGGCTTTGAAGTTAGAGACCCAGTACTTC. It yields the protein CASSQYIRALKLETQYF.

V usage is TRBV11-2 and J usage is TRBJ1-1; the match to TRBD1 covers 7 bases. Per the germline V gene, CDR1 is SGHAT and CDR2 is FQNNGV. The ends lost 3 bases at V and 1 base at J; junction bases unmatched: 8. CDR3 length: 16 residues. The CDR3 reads CASSFNRGVANTEAFF. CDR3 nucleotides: TGTGCCAGCAGCTTTAACAGGGGAGTGGCGAACACTGAAGCTTTCTTT.

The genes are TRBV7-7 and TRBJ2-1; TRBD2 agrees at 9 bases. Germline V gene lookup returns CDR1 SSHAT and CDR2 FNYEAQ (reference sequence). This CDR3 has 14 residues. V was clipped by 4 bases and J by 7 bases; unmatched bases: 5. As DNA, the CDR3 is TGTGCCAGCAGCTCTAGCGGGACGGGGAATGAGCAGTTCTTC. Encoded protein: CASSSSGTGNEQFF.

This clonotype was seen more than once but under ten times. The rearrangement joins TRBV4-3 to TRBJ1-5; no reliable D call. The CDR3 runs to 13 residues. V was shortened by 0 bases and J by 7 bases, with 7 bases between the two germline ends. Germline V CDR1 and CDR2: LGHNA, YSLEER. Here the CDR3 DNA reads TGCGCCAGCAGCCAAGAAAGCGCCCAGCCCCAGCATTTT. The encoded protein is CASSQESAQPQHF.

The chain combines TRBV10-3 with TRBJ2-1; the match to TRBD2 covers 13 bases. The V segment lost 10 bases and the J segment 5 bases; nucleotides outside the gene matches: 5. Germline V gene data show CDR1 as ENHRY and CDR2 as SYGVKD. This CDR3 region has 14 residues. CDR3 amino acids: CATAGTSGNNEQFF. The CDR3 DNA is TGTGCCACAGCCGGGACTAGCGGGAACAATGAGCAGTTCTTC.

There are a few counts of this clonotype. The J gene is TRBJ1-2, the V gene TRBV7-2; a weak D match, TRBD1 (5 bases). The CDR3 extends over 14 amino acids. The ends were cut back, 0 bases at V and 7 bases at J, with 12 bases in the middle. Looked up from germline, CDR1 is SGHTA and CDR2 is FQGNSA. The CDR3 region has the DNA TGTGCCAGCAGCTTAGCGCTATGGGGCGGTGGCTACACCTTC. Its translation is CASSLALWGGGYTF.